This T cell receptor beta chain was recovered during a study of shared clonotypes between healthy human individuals. General study results and limits: Genetic and exposure-history diversity was limited by the few donors.

This clone has just one count. Its antigen is unknown. Terminally differentiated effector memory CD45RA+ cells were excluded by CCR7 positive selection of CD45RO-negative cells. Germline V CDR1 and CDR2: SNHLY, FYNNEI. V was clipped by 0 bases and J by 2 bases, with 5 bases between them. This CDR3 contains 14 residues. The assay used deep level. Data came from immunoSEQ multiplex PCR; TCRdb stores just in-frame clones and leaves some out. The table has about 2 million clones, about 95% seen once. This chain links TRBV2 with TRBJ2-1; D is ambiguous. The sequenced sample consisted of naive CD8+ T cells sorted from blood. This TCR was sampled from a man between 18 and 29 years old in good health. The CDR3 DNA reads as TGTGCCAGCAGTGAAGCTGAAACCTACAATGAGCAGTTCTTC. Amino acid sequence: CASSEAETYNEQFF.